A single sample is the source of the 3 T cell receptor beta chains below, sequenced in a study of T-cell memory formation after mild COVID-19. Using its own MiXCR run on the 5' RACE reads, TCRdb lists one record per CDR3 protein. Among about 290,000 distinct CDR3 sequences listed, around a sixth were seen once. Input material: PBMCs or a T cell subset sorted from them (not recorded which). The receptors here all came from a man aged 18 to 29 who had mild COVID-19 (a few samples of this study predate the infection). Cell type and time point are not known.

This clonotype showed up many times. The chain couples TRBV5-1 to TRBJ2-1, with D tentatively TRBD1 or TRBD2 (6 bases each). CDR3 length equals 15 residues. The germline CDR1 and CDR2 sequences are SGHRS and YFSETQ. V gave up 2 bases and J gave up 4 bases, with 13 bases separating them. Here the CDR3 reads CASSLPGATYNEQFF. Written as DNA, the CDR3 is TGCGCCAGCAGCTTACCGGGGGCTACATACAATGAGCAGTTCTTC.

This clonotype turned up a few times. This chain joins TRBV7-9 and TRBJ2-7, with TRBD1 matching over 7 bases. The germline CDR1 and CDR2 sequences are SEHNR and FQNEAQ (reference sequence). Germline trimming cut 5 bases from V and 0 bases from J; bases unmatched to any gene: 4. The CDR3 runs 14 residues. The DNA of the CDR3 is TGTGCCAGCAGCGCCAACAGGGGCTCCTACGAGCAGTACTTC. This sequence encodes CASSANRGSYEQYF.

The V call is TRBV15, the J call TRBJ1-2, with 10 bases that match TRBD1. Germline-derived CDR1 and CDR2 are LNHNV and YYDKDF (reference sequence). Trimming at V came to 5 bases and at J to 4 bases, leaving 7 bases not matched to a gene. This CDR3 has 15 residues. The CDR3 is CATSPGTGEGYGYTF. CDR3 nucleotide sequence: TGTGCCACCAGCCCGGGGACAGGGGAAGGCTATGGCTACACCTTC.